A single sample is the source of the 27 T cell receptor beta chains below, sequenced in a study of the immune and genomic landscape of osteosarcoma. Libraries were prepared by immunoSEQ multiplex PCR; TCRdb keeps only in-frame clonotypes and omits some of them. The table shows roughly 4,900 clones, with around 66% occurring only once. Osteosarcoma specimens were post-treatment primary, local recurrence and metastasis tumors from poor-prognosis patients. The sample comprised osteosarcoma tumor tissue from the femur. Source of these receptors: a human donor with osteosarcoma.

This sequence joins TRBV6-1 and TRBJ2-7, with 7 positions matching TRBD2. CDR3 length: 14 amino acids. Trimming cost V 4 bases and J 3 bases; bases outside gene matches: 6. Germline CDR1 and CDR2: MNHNS and SASEGT. In DNA, the CDR3 is TGTGCCAGCAGTGTCGGGAGGTTTTACTACGAGCAGTACTTC. Translation: CASSVGRFYYEQYF.

This chain uses TRBV7-2 with TRBJ2-6; D not resolved. CDR1 and CDR2 from the germline V gene are SGHTA and FQGNSA. The CDR3 has 13 amino acids. The germline V and J ends were trimmed by 8 bases and 4 bases, with 9 bases remaining between them. CDR3: CASEIAGANVLTF. The CDR3, as DNA: TGTGCCAGCGAGATAGCCGGGGCCAACGTCCTGACTTTC.

The chain uses TRBV2 and TRBJ2-3; no clear D gene. Germline V gene data show CDR1 as SNHLY and CDR2 as FYNNEI. V dropped 5 bases and J dropped 2 bases, with 14 bases sitting between them. The CDR3 consists of 15 residues. CDR3 bases: TGTGCCAGCAGTTTAATACAGACCAACACAGATACGCAGTATTTT. Residues: CASSLIQTNTDTQYF.

V gene TRBV15 combines with J gene TRBJ2-1, with D maybe TRBD1 (5 bases). The CDR3 runs 16 residues. Germline V gives CDR1 LNHNV, CDR2 YYDKDF (reference sequence). V lost 1 base to trimming and J lost 0 bases, with 10 bases between them. CDR3 DNA sequence: TGTGCCACCAGCAGAGCAAGGGGTTTCTCCTACAATGAGCAGTTCTTC. This encodes CATSRARGFSYNEQFF.

The chain joins TRBV5-1 to TRBJ2-2; the D gene is possibly TRBD1 (6 bases). The CDR3 is 18 residues long. CDR1 and CDR2 from the germline V gene are SGHRS and YFSETQ. Trimming cost V 0 bases and J 1 base, with 16 bases left between them. In DNA, the CDR3 is TGCGCCAGCAGCTTGGGGACAGCATCCCCCAGGAACACCGGGGAGCTGTTTTTT. It encodes CASSLGTASPRNTGELFF. Based on the CDR3 plus reference TRBV5-1 and TRBJ2-2, the full variable domain is KAGVTQTPRYLIKTRGQQVTLSCSPISGHRSVSWYQQTPGQGLQFLFEYFSETQRNKGNFPGRFSGRQFSNSRSEMNVSTLELGDSALYLCASSLGTASPRNTGELFFGEGSRLTVL.

The V call is TRBV6-1, the J call TRBJ1-1; D perhaps matches TRBD1 (6 bases). In germline, CDR1 is MNHNS, CDR2 SASEGT. The CDR3 contains 14 residues. V lost 7 bases, J lost 1 base, and 13 bases lay in between. The CDR3: CASTMTGPNTEAFF. The CDR3 bases are TGTGCCAGCACCATGACAGGTCCGAACACTGAAGCTTTCTTT.

The chain links TRBV28 to TRBJ2-2, with D perhaps TRBD2 (6 bases). Germline CDR1 and CDR2: MDHEN and SYDVKM. CDR3 length: 18 residues. Trimming shortened V by 2 bases and J by 5 bases, and 21 bases separated the two germline ends. CDR3 sequence: CASSLGDGRPDSTGELFF. The DNA of the CDR3 is TGTGCCAGCAGTTTAGGTGACGGGAGACCCGACTCGACCGGGGAGCTGTTTTTT.

The chain couples TRBV7-9 to TRBJ2-7, with 12 bases identical to TRBD2. This CDR3 is built from 16 residues. CDR1 and CDR2 (germline): SEHNR, FQNEAQ (reference sequence). V lost 4 bases, J lost 4 bases, and 8 bases stayed unmatched. The CDR3 reads CASSSPSSGRVYEQYF. Written as DNA, the CDR3 is TGTGCCAGCAGCTCGCCCTCTAGCGGGAGGGTTTACGAGCAGTACTTC.

This clone ranks as large. CDR3 nucleotides: TGCGCCAGCAGCCAAACCGGACTAGCGGGATCTCAGCGCGACACCGGGGAGCTGTTTTTT. Protein: CASSQTGLAGSQRDTGELFF. The chain carries TRBV4-3 and TRBJ2-2; 12 bases are shared with TRBD2. Trimming at V came to 2 bases and at J to 3 bases, leaving 13 bases not matched to a gene. The CDR3 length is 20 residues. In germline, CDR1 is LGHNA, CDR2 YSLEER.

V and J are TRBV19 and TRBJ2-1, with 9 bases identical to TRBD2. CDR3 length: 18 amino acids. The germline CDR1 and CDR2 sequences are LNHDA and SQIVND (reference sequence). J lost 5 bases, V lost 6 bases, and 17 bases had no gene match. Written as DNA, the CDR3 is TGTGCCAGTAGCCTCCCCGGAGGCCTAGCGGGGAAAAACAATGAGCAGTTCTTC. Protein: CASSLPGGLAGKNNEQFF.

CDR3 amino acids: CASSQDGFSTTDNEQFF. The CDR3 DNA follows: TGCGCCAGCAGCCAAGACGGCTTTTCCACCACCGACAATGAGCAGTTCTTC. The chain recombines TRBV4-1 with TRBJ2-1; no clear D gene. The CDR3 spans 17 residues. Trimming removed 0 bases at V and 5 bases at J, with 17 bases between. Germline V gene lookup returns CDR1 MGHRA and CDR2 YSYEKL.

This CDR3 is CASSLQNFNTGELFF. The CDR3, as DNA: TGTGCCAGCAGTTTACAGAACTTTAACACCGGGGAGCTGTTTTTT. The chain recombines TRBV27 with TRBJ2-2; D is uncertain. Looked up from germline, CDR1 is MNHEY and CDR2 is SMNVEV (reference sequence). This CDR3 has 15 residues. Between the trimmed V and J ends, which lost 2 bases and 2 bases, there was a span of 9 bases.

The gene calls are TRBV5-1 and TRBJ2-1, with 9 nucleotides matching TRBD1. Germline V lookup: CDR1 SGHRS, CDR2 YFSETQ. CDR3 length: 13 residues. The ends lost 4 bases at V and 9 bases at J; junction bases unmatched: 5. The CDR3 DNA follows: TGCGCCAGCAGCAGGACAGGGGTGGGTGAGCAGTTCTTC. This codes for CASSRTGVGEQFF.

This chain links TRBV7-2 with TRBJ2-3; D is unclear. Germline V gene sequence: CDR1 SGHTA, CDR2 FQGNSA. The CDR3 contains 15 residues. V was trimmed by 3 bases and J by 1 base, leaving 11 bases between them. The CDR3 sequence is CASSFNPMGTDTQYF. The CDR3 DNA reads as TGTGCCAGCAGCTTTAATCCGATGGGCACAGATACGCAGTATTTT. Complete variable domain (other parts from reference TRBV7-2 and TRBJ2-3): GAGVSQSPSNKVTEKGKDVELRCDPISGHTALYWYRQSLGQGLEFLIYFQGNSAPDKSGLPSDRFSAERTGGSVSTLTIQRTQQEDSAVYLCASSFNPMGTDTQYFGPGTRLTVL.

The chain links TRBV7-9 to TRBJ2-3; TRBD2 matches at 14 bases. V shed 0 bases and J 1 base; nucleotides not matched to a gene: 6. CDR1 and CDR2 from the germline V gene are SEHNR and FQNEAQ (reference sequence). CDR3 size: 19 residues. CDR3 protein: CASSLAKRLAGGGTDTQYF. CDR3 DNA sequence: TGTGCCAGCAGCTTAGCTAAACGACTAGCGGGAGGGGGCACAGATACGCAGTATTTT.

This sequence joins TRBV5-4 and TRBJ1-1; tentative D call: TRBD1 (6 bases). The CDR3 length is 17 residues. The germline V gene has CDR1 SGHNT and CDR2 YYREEE (reference sequence). V lost 4 bases and J lost 0, with 19 bases in between. Written as DNA, the CDR3 is TGTGCCAGCAGCCAAGATCCCCTTCAGGGGATGAACACTGAAGCTTTCTTT. Translated: CASSQDPLQGMNTEAFF.

The CDR3 sequence is CASSLGQGRSYEQYF. CDR3 bases: TGTGCCAGCAGCTTAGGGCAGGGAAGGTCCTACGAGCAGTACTTC. V usage is TRBV11-2 and J usage is TRBJ2-7; the D gene is possibly TRBD1 (5 bases). Trimming took off 1 base at V and 1 base at J, with 11 bases between the two ends. The germline CDR1 and CDR2 sequences are SGHAT and FQNNGV. There are 15 residues in the CDR3.

The chain employs TRBV13 and TRBJ2-7, with 14 bases fitting TRBD2. Looked up from germline, CDR1 is PRHDT and CDR2 is FYEKMQ (reference sequence). Germline trimming cut 5 bases from V and 2 bases from J; bases unmatched to any gene: 5. CDR3 length equals 16 residues. The CDR3 loop reads CASSPGTSGGAYEQYF. CDR3 sequence (DNA): TGTGCCAGCAGCCCCGGGACTAGCGGGGGAGCCTACGAGCAGTACTTC.

This clone was counted once. The rearrangement uses TRBV7-2 and TRBJ1-2; no firm D call. The CDR3 loop spans 12 amino acids. V lost 5 bases, J lost 1 base, and 5 bases lay in between. Germline assignment: CDR1 SGHTA and CDR2 FQGNSA. As DNA, the CDR3 is TGTGCCAGCAGCGCCCGTAACTATGGCTACACCTTC. Translated, it gives CASSARNYGYTF.

The CDR3 sequence: CASSEPTGGREKLFF. The CDR3 bases are TGTGCCAGCAGTGAACCAACAGGGGGCAGGGAAAAACTGTTTTTT. This chain links TRBV6-1 with TRBJ1-4; 9 nucleotides line up with TRBD1. The CDR3 is made up of 15 amino acids. The junction had 6 bases not matched to a gene; V was cut back by 2 bases and J by 8 bases. Germline V CDR1 and CDR2: MNHNS, SASEGT.

CDR3 sequence: CASSYGELYNEQFF. CDR3 coding DNA: TGTGCCAGCAGTTACGGTGAGCTTTACAATGAGCAGTTCTTC. V usage is TRBV6-5 and J usage is TRBJ2-1; no clear D gene. The CDR3 covers 14 residues. Germline CDR1 and CDR2: MNHEY and SVGAGI. Trimming removed 2 bases from V and 4 bases from J, with 9 bases in between.

This chain joins TRBV15 and TRBJ2-5; 8 positions agree with TRBD1. This CDR3 spans 15 amino acids. CDR1 and CDR2 from the germline V gene are LNHNV and YYDKDF (reference sequence). V gave up 4 bases and J gave up 1 base; unmatched junction bases: 5. The chain's CDR3 is CATSKDRGGQETQYF. Written as DNA, the CDR3 is TGTGCCACCAGCAAAGACAGGGGTGGCCAAGAGACCCAGTACTTC.

As DNA, the CDR3 is TGTGCCAGCACTGGAGCCAACTACGAGCAGTACTTC. Translated, it gives CASTGANYEQYF. V is TRBV27 and J is TRBJ2-7; no reliable D call. The CDR3 is 12 amino acids. V shed 7 bases and J shed 3 bases, with 10 bases lying between them. Germline CDR1 MNHEY, CDR2 SMNVEV (reference sequence).

As DNA, the CDR3 is TGTGCCACCAGCAGAGGCGGTAGGGATACGCAGTATTTT. Its protein is CATSRGGRDTQYF. The V call is TRBV15, the J call TRBJ2-3; D call uncertain. V lost 1 base and J 6 bases, leaving 8 bases between the germline ends. This CDR3 has 13 amino acids. Looked up from germline, CDR1 is LNHNV and CDR2 is YYDKDF (reference sequence).

This clone came up a few times. V usage is TRBV27 and J usage is TRBJ2-7; 8 bases agree with TRBD2. Germline CDR1 is MNHEY and CDR2 is SMNVEV (reference sequence). V gave up 4 bases and J gave up 4 bases; unmatched junction bases: 15. CDR3 length: 17 residues. In nucleotides, the CDR3 is TGTGCCAGCAGTTCCCACCTTGGGGCGGGAGGTGGATACGAGCAGTACTTC. This codes for CASSSHLGAGGGYEQYF.

In DNA form, the CDR3 reads TGCAGCGTTGATCTAGCGGGGCCTGCGACGGAGCAGTACTTC. Its protein is CSVDLAGPATEQYF. The J gene is TRBJ2-7, the V gene TRBV29-1, with 9 bases matching TRBD2. This CDR3 has 14 amino acids. V trimming: 3 bases; J trimming: 7 bases; junction bases outside the gene matches: 10. Germline V gene data show CDR1 as SQVTM and CDR2 as ANQGSEA.

The CDR3 loop reads CASSLANGYEQYF. CDR3 bases: TGTGCCAGCAGCTTAGCGAACGGTTACGAGCAGTACTTC. V is TRBV7-2 and J is TRBJ2-7, with D unresolved. CDR1 and CDR2 from the germline V gene are SGHTA and FQGNSA. V was shortened by 0 bases and J by 4 bases, with 7 bases between the two germline ends. The CDR3 consists of 13 residues.